This record looks at one TCR beta chain sequence and its context. Its antigen is unknown. The sample holds no much larger clone one base away, and base qualities are not on file. This sample stems from a study of T cell responses to AZD1222 COVID-19 vaccine (dated by TCRdb to the early 2020s). In terms of the full investigation: TCR sequencing covered 233 trial participants: 200 to 220 given two doses of AZD1222 and 26 given two doses of MenACWY control vaccine. Enrollment into the trials was organized by age into subgroups of 18-55, 56-69 and 70-plus years, and those subgroups contained approximately 160, 26 and 62 TCR-sequenced participants, respectively. What the authors observed across the whole study: In the small 56-69-year group, the increase in depth fell short of significance, most likely because of low power. Because no day 14 peak-response samples were available, the repertoires could be characterized only after the peak T cell response. Conclusions about previously exposed vaccinees are limited because only six or seven AZD1222 recipients were SARS-CoV-2 seropositive at baseline. The whole spike protein was spanned by vaccine-associated CD4 TCRs, and dominant responses were seen in regions 160-218 and 743-854. Spike-specific TCR breadth and depth rose significantly after two AZD1222 doses compared with day 0 and with MenACWY recipients. Most participants were white British and females outnumbered males, and the authors suggested that clonal diversity may have been underestimated. Reportedly, close to half of the unique spike-specific TCRs recognized epitopes lying outside the regions that are mutated in the B.1.351 and B.1.1.7 variants.

Taken with the paper, the label for time point translates to: about 28 days (+/-7) after the second vaccine dose. Because spike-specific TCR depth and breadth did not differ between the two schedules, AZD1222 recipients who got a second dose at roughly 4 weeks were pooled with those who got a second dose at roughly 12 weeks. Vaccinee samples came from UK trials COV001 and COV002, including a single-blind randomized controlled phase 2/3 trial of AZD1222 (ChAdOx1 nCoV-19) in healthy adults. For TCRbeta chain sequencing, PBMC samples were collected from trial participants at day 0 and at day 28 after the second dose. The CDR3 regions of human TCRbeta chains were subjected to immunosequencing. Processing in the source paper ran as follows. Repertoire TCRs were matched against a reference library of SARS-CoV-2-specific TCRs generated with the MIRA antigen-specificity platform. Breadth was defined as the fraction of unique TCRs that were SARS-CoV-2-associated. Depth was defined as the fraction of total T cells that were SARS-CoV-2-associated. Each spike-specific TCR was assigned to its reactive spike region and to a CD4 or CD8 class using the MIRA data. Log10-transformed breadth and depth values were compared by one-way ANOVA with Sidak's multiple comparisons tests. TCRdb mirrors the immuneACCESS table, restricted to in-frame sequences. Some clones are absent from its copies; in checked studies, under half trace to an unresolved V gene, and the reason for the others is unknown. V, J and clone size are those of that table, while D and trimming were read from the DNA. Here the sample has about 110,000 clones; about 87% occur a single time. Roughly 4.4% of the sample goes to the ten largest clones.

The sequences come from peripheral blood, collected 28 days after the second AZD1222 dose. The receptor's source is an adult who received the AZD1222 COVID-19 vaccine.

The nucleotide sequence reads as follows: TGTGCCAGCAGCTTGGCGGCTATCTCTGGAAACACCATATATTTT. Translated, it gives CASSLAAISGNTIYF. The sequence is built from TRBV7-9 and TRBJ1-3, with no D gene named confidently. At the junction V is shortened by 3 bases and J by 0 bases, with 9 bases in between. CDR1 is given as SEHNR and CDR2 as FQNEAQ, both from the germline V gene (reference sequence). Measured from the cysteine to the phenylalanine, the CDR3 is 15 residues long. Just the 45-base CDR3 DNA is kept, in frame starting at base 1.